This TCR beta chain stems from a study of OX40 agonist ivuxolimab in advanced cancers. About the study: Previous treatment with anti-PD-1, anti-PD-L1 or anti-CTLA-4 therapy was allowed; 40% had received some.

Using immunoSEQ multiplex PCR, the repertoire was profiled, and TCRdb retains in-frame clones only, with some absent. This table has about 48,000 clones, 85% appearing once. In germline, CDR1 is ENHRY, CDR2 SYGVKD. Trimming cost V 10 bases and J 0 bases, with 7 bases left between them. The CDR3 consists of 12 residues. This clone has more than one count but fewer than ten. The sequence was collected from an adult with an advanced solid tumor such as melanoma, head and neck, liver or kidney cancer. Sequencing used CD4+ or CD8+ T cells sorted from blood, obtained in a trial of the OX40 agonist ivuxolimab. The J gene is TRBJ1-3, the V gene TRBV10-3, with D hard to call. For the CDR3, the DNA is TGTGCCACCTCCGACTCTGGAAACACCATATATTTT. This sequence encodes CATSDSGNTIYF.